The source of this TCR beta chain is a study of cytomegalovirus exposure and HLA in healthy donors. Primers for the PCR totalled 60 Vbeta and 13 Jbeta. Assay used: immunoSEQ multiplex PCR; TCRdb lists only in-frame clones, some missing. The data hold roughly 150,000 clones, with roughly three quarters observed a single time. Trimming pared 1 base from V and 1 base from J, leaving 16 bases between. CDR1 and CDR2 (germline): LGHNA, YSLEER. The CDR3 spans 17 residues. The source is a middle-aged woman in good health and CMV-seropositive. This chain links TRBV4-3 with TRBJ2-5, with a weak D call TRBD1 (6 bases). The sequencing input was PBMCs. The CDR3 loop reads CASSQGGRSLGQETQYF. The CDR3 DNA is TGCGCCAGCAGCCAAGGGGGGCGCAGCTTAGGCCAAGAGACCCAGTACTTC.